Sequencing of this T cell receptor beta chain was carried out in a study of T cells in localized non-small cell lung cancer. Study conclusions and caveats: Peak T cell clonality was found in uninvolved adjacent lung, exceeding tumor.

Notes on this clone: Its antigen is currently unknown.

TCRdb keeps only in-frame clones here, not all; method: immunoSEQ multiplex PCR. The repertoire holds several thousand clones, with roughly 86% as singletons. The germline V gene encodes CDR1 SGHDT and CDR2 YYEEEE. V was shortened by 3 bases and J by 2 bases, with 10 bases between the two germline ends. The CDR3 totals 14 residues. This TCR was recovered from a female donor aged 60 or older with stage II squamous cell lung carcinoma. V and J are TRBV5-6 and TRBJ2-3; possible D gene TRBD2, 6 bases. Sequences were derived from peripheral blood, sampled before any cancer treatment. CDR3 DNA: TGTGCCAGCAGCTGGGGGGTACCCACAGATACGCAGTATTTT. As protein: CASSWGVPTDTQYF.